This T cell receptor (beta chain) stems from a study of OX40 agonist ivuxolimab in advanced cancers. Notes on the research overall: Ivuxolimab was an agonistic, fully human IgG2 monoclonal antibody directed against OX40 (CD134), a costimulatory receptor. Intravenous ivuxolimab was administered to patients every 2 weeks at six dose levels: 0.01, 0.1, 0.3, 1.5, 3 and 10 mg/kg. Among the approximately 50 dose-escalation patients, about 20 had hepatocellular carcinoma, 15 or so melanoma, 9 renal cell carcinoma and 9 head and neck cancer. In the dose-escalation cohort, 82.7% of patients were male, and the mean age was about 55 years, with a range of 23 to 79. Patients were allowed to have had prior anti-PD-1, anti-PD-L1 or anti-CTLA-4 therapy, and approximately 40% of the dose-escalation patients had previously received checkpoint inhibitors. Partial responses occurred in three dose-escalation patients: two with cutaneous melanoma and one with hepatocellular carcinoma. The point of sequencing TCRbeta in the periphery was to test whether ivuxolimab changed TCR sequence diversity and drove clonal T-cell expansion. The paper covers the monotherapy dose-escalation part of the phase I ivuxolimab trial, which included N ≈ 57 patients.

The CDR3 holds 14 amino acids from the cysteine to the phenylalanine. The kept DNA is CDR3 alone, 42 bases in frame from the first base. Trimmed from V: 5 bases; trimmed from J: 6 bases; junction bases lacking a gene match: 8. Sequences MNHEY (CDR1) and SMNVEV (CDR2) are obtained from the germline V gene (reference sequence). General conclusions and limits of the study: Low levels of normalized T-cell clonal expansion were also seen in some nonresponding patients. In partial responders in the 0.1-3.0 mg/kg groups, normalized peripheral clonal expansion was found to be among the lowest, especially among CD8+ T cells. Which antigens the clonally expanded peripheral T cells were specific for was not determined. On average, CD8+ T cells showed more expanded clones than CD4+ T cells after ivuxolimab. At doses of 0.1 to 3.0 mg/kg, clonal expansion of both CD4+ and CD8+ T cells in blood was seen between baseline and week 6.

Genomic DNA was extracted from sorted cells for sequencing of the TCRbeta CDR3 region. The immunoSEQ Assay was used to sequence the TCRbeta CDR3 regions. TCRdb provides this immuneACCESS table in a form limited to in-frame rearrangements. Some clones are lacking; in checked studies, under half of them reflect an unresolved V gene, and why the rest are absent is not known. For this sample the table gives 55,000 to 70,000 clones, of which 65% to 90% were detected only once. The ten most abundant clones make up 1.4% of the sample. Patients with a history of autoimmune disease or receiving systemic immunosuppression were excluded from the trial. Peripheral blood for TCR sequencing was drawn from every dose cohort at baseline, at cycle 4 day 1 and at cycle 7 day 1. The samples were drawn from a first-in-human, open-label, multicenter phase I dose-escalation trial of ivuxolimab. Adults with locally advanced or metastatic head and neck squamous cell, hepatocellular, melanoma or renal cell carcinoma were enrolled in the trial. CD4+ and CD8+ T cells were sorted separately from peripheral blood before TCR sequencing.

This clone has a single count. The antigen it binds to is not known. Base quality data are lacking; no much larger clone is found one base away. Sequences were derived from CD4+ or CD8+ T cells sorted from blood, sampled in a trial of the OX40 agonist ivuxolimab. This clonotype was obtained from an adult with an advanced solid tumor such as melanoma, head and neck, liver or kidney cancer. The sequence links TRBV27 to TRBJ1-2, with 8 middle bases fitting TRBD1. The nucleotides are TGTGCCAGCAGTCCCGCAGGGGGCGTTGATGGCTACACCTTC. It encodes CASSPAGGVDGYTF.